The T cell receptor (beta chain) described here comes from a study of regulatory T cells in long-lasting Graves disease. Time point in this sample: newly diagnosed GD, antithyroid drugs for less than 3 months. PBMCs were the source of the RNA used for TCR sequencing. Those enrolled as patients came out of an endocrinology department in Xi'an, China. CDR1 DFQATT and CDR2 SNEGSKA come from the germline V gene (reference sequence). V lost 6 bases to trimming and J lost 4 bases, with 11 bases between them. The CDR3 has 12 residues. Construction of TCR beta libraries relied on iRepertoire HTBI primers and on Arm-PCR targeting CDR3 regions. TCRdb redid the calling of the multiplex PCR reads with MiXCR, one entry per CDR3 protein. The data hold around 460,000 distinct CDR3 sequences, with 11% to 15% observed a single time. This clonotype was seen more than once but under ten times. This sample also appeared in a second study, on T cells in Graves' hyperthyroidism and ophthalmopathy.

The sequenced sample was peripheral blood mononuclear cells (PBMCs), obtained at new diagnosis, from a patient treated with antithyroid drugs. The receptor comes from a woman in her forties or fifties with Graves disease. This rearrangement joins TRBV20-1 to TRBJ2-3; D uncertain. CDR3 sequence: CSAHGSADTQYF. The CDR3 DNA follows: TGCAGTGCCCACGGAAGTGCAGATACGCAGTATTTT.